This T cell receptor beta chain comes out of a study of T-cell reconstitution after alpha-beta-depleted transplantation in children. CDR1 is SGHRS, CDR2 YFSETQ, per germline. The CDR3 has 13 residues. The V and J ends lost 3 bases and 4 bases respectively, with 11 bases between them. This clonotype was detected once. This may come from a read error, since a much larger clone is one base off. This CDR3 is missing its conserved last phenylalanine or tryptophan, likely due to a read error. A library of TCRbeta sequences, prepared with unique molecular identifiers, was generated. TCRdb processed the PCR reads anew with MiXCR; each CDR3 protein has one entry. The data hold 400,000 to 550,000 distinct CDR3 sequences, with roughly a tenth observed a single time.

The chain uses TRBV5-1 and TRBJ2-7; TRBD1 might be the D (6 bases). The specimen comprised PBMCs, sampled before TCRalphabeta/CD19-depleted stem cell transplant. The source is a child under 10 years old with inherited bone marrow failure, due to receive a stem cell transplant. The CDR3, as DNA: TGCGCCAGCAGCTCATTACAGGGTTACGAGCAGTACATC. It translates to CASSSLQGYEQYI.